This T cell receptor (beta chain) was found in a study of T cell responses to AZD1222 COVID-19 vaccine (dated by TCRdb to about 2021). In terms of the full investigation: AZD1222 recipients with second doses at about 4 weeks or about 12 weeks were pooled, because spike-specific TCR depth and breadth did not differ between schedules. A total of approximately 230 trial participants underwent TCR sequencing, of whom nearly 210 received two doses of AZD1222 and some 25 received two doses of the MenACWY control vaccine. Enrollment into the trials was organized by age into subgroups of 18-55, 56-69 and 70-plus years, and those subgroups contained roughly 150, 30 and 60 TCR-sequenced participants, respectively. On the study overall, not on this receptor specifically: After two AZD1222 doses, both the breadth and the depth of spike-specific TCRs were significantly higher than at day 0 and than in MenACWY recipients. Because no samples from the day 14 peak response were available, repertoires could be characterized only after the peak T cell response. Conclusions about previously exposed vaccinees were limited because only 5 or 6 AZD1222 recipients were SARS-CoV-2 seropositive at baseline. The 56-69-year group was small, and its depth increase did not reach significance, likely because of low power. Most participants were white British and females outnumbered males, and the authors suggested that clonal diversity may have been underestimated. Nearly half of unique spike-specific TCRs reportedly recognized epitopes outside regions mutated in the B.1.351 and B.1.1.7 variants. The vaccine-associated CD4 TCRs covered the entire spike protein, and the dominant responses fell in regions 160-218 and 743-854.

About this clone itself: Its antigen has not been determined. Per-base quality was not reported, and no clone a single base away is much larger than it.

This specimen's time point label, interpreted: baseline before first vaccination. The vaccinee samples were drawn from two UK trials, COV001 and COV002, one of which was a single-blind randomized controlled phase 2/3 trial testing AZD1222 (ChAdOx1 nCoV-19) in healthy adults. For TCRbeta chain sequencing, PBMC samples were collected from trial participants at day 0 and at day 28 after the second dose. The CDR3, cysteine through phenylalanine, is 16 amino acids long. The CDR3 DNA has 48 bases and is translated from base 1. Unmatched junction bases come to 7, with V trimmed by 6 bases and J by 0 bases. The germline V gene provides CDR1 MDHEN and CDR2 SYDVKM. The CDR3 regions of human TCRbeta chains were subjected to immunosequencing. The study's own analysis went as follows. Repertoire TCRs were checked for matches against a reference library of SARS-CoV-2-specific TCRs that had been generated using the MIRA antigen-specificity platform. Breadth was defined as the fraction of unique TCRs that were SARS-CoV-2-associated, and depth was defined as the fraction of total T cells that were SARS-CoV-2-associated. Each spike-specific TCR was assigned to its reactive spike region and to a CD4 or CD8 class using the MIRA data. Log10-transformed breadth and depth values were compared by one-way ANOVA with Sidak's multiple comparisons tests. TCRdb took over this immuneACCESS table, retaining in-frame rearrangements with V and J assigned. Such tables are incomplete; in checked studies, under half of the missing clones stem from an unresolved V gene, and the remainder is unexplained. The V and J calls and the clone size are those of that table, but D and trimming were determined from the DNA. This sample lists about 190,000 clones; about 92% were detected once. The ten largest clones add up to 1% to 1.5% of the sample.

The clonotype comes from an adult in good health. The chain uses TRBV28 and TRBJ1-5, with 8 junctional bases fitting TRBD1. The sequenced sample was peripheral blood, obtained on day 0 of AZD1222 vaccination. The nucleotide sequence is given as TGTGCCAGCAGACCGGACAGGGCCTATAGCAATCAGCCCCAGCATTTT. This sequence encodes CASRPDRAYSNQPQHF. With the portions outside the CDR3 filled from the reference TRBV28 and TRBJ1-5 genes, the complete variable region becomes DVKVTQSSRYLVKRTGEKVFLECVQDMDHENMFWYRQDPGLGLRLIYFSYDVKMKEKGDIPEGYSVSREKKERFSLILESASTNQTSMYLCASRPDRAYSNQPQHFGDGTRLSIL.